This is a list of T cell receptor beta chains from one sample in a study of T cells in Graves' hyperthyroidism and ophthalmopathy. A single record per CDR3 protein comes from TCRdb applying MiXCR to the multiplex PCR reads. The sample lists 300,000 to 400,000 distinct CDR3 sequences, roughly 13% occurring once. The sample was blood. The receptors stem from a woman in her thirties with Graves' hyperthyroidism. The CDR3 runs from the conserved cysteine through the conserved F or W. Each record gives: clone size, J gene, V gene, D gene, CDR3 DNA, CDR3 protein. D genes are given only for firm matches. Size is omitted from some rows. Given values are once, few, many or a class for expanded clones.

>many|TRBJ2-1|TRBV7-2|TRBD1
TGTGCCAGCAGCTTATCCAGGGGGCTGCACAATGAGCAGTTCTTC
CASSLSRGLHNEQFF
>NA|TRBJ2-3|TRBV28|NA
TGTGCCAGCAGTTTTTTAGGGGACAACACAGATACGCGGTATTTT
CASSFLGDNTDTRYF
>few|TRBJ1-5|TRBV19|NA
TGTGCCAGTAGTATGTTAGGAGGGGATCAGCCCCAGCATTTT
CASSMLGGDQPQHF
>many|TRBJ2-1|TRBV20-1|NA
TGCAGTGCTAGAGCGGTTTTTAGCGGAGGAAACAATGAGCAGTTCTTC
CSARAVFSGGNNEQFF
>many|TRBJ2-3|TRBV27|TRBD2
TGTGCCAGCAGTCCCCTGACTAGCGGGACCCTCCCTAGCACAGATACGCAGTATTTT
CASSPLTSGTLPSTDTQYF
>few|TRBJ2-3|TRBV6-1|NA
TGTGCCAGCAGGGCCCTTAAGGGAGGTGAACGGTATTTT
CASRALKGGERYF
>NA|TRBJ1-5|TRBV24-1|NA
TGTGCCACCAGTTATCAAGGCAATCAGCCCCAGCATTTT
CATSYQGNQPQHF
>NA|TRBJ1-2|TRBV6-1|NA
TGTGCCAGCAGTGGACAGGCGAACTATGGCTACACCTTC
CASSGQANYGYTF
>few|TRBJ1-5|TRBV29-1|TRBD1
TGCAGCGTTGAAAAGACAGGGTGGCAGCCCCAGCATTTT
CSVEKTGWQPQHF
>NA|TRBJ1-1|TRBV6-1|TRBD1
TGTGCCACCACAGTAGGGACAGGGTCTTCGACTGAAGCTTTCTTT
CATTVGTGSSTEAFF
>NA|TRBJ2-7|TRBV7-2|NA
TGTGCCAGCAGCTTCCGGGACCAGCAGTACTTC
CASSFRDQQYF
>many|TRBJ2-7|TRBV7-6|NA
TGTGCCAGCAGCTCGTTCCCCAGGGGCGGGGACGACGAGCAGTACTTC
CASSSFPRGGDDEQYF
>NA|TRBJ2-3|TRBV6-2/TRBV6-3|NA
TGTGCCAGCACCGCCCCGAGTTTGGATACGCAGTATTTT
CASTAPSLDTQYF
>few|TRBJ2-3|TRBV10-2|NA
TGCGCCAGCTCGTTTGCGGTAGGGGATACGCAGTATTTT
CASSFAVGDTQYF
>many|TRBJ1-2|TRBV7-3|NA
TGTGCCAGCAGCCCTCTCCCCGGAAACTATGGCTACACCTTC
CASSPLPGNYGYTF
>many|TRBJ1-2|TRBV6-1|TRBD1
TGTGCCAGCAGCCCAGACAGGGGGACTGGCTACACCTTC
CASSPDRGTGYTF
>NA|TRBJ2-5|TRBV19|TRBD1
TGTGCCAGTAGTTTTCTACAGGGGGTTAAAGAGACCCAGTACTTC
CASSFLQGVKETQYF
>few|TRBJ1-5|TRBV6-2/TRBV6-3|NA
TGTGCCAGCAGTAACAGCCCACGCCAGCCCCAGCATTTT
CASSNSPRQPQHF
>few|TRBJ2-5|TRBV12-3/TRBV12-4|TRBD1
TGTGCCAGCAGCCCTTCGACAGGGTTGGAGACCCAGTACTTC
CASSPSTGLETQYF
>many|TRBJ1-1|TRBV2|NA
TGTGCCAGCAGGGAACAGGGTCTGAGTGAAGCTTTCTTT
CASREQGLSEAFF